This entry lists 26 T cell receptor beta chains sequenced from one sample in a study of control samples from healthy donors and cancer patients. Data came from immunoSEQ multiplex PCR; TCRdb stores just in-frame clones and leaves some out. The data hold some 71,000 clones, with approximately 89% observed a single time. The sequenced sample was PBMCs. The origin of the receptors is a man aged 60 to 75 with colorectal cancer.

The chain recombines TRBV11-3 with TRBJ1-1; TRBD1 might be the D (5 bases). Trimming shortened V by 5 bases and J by 0 bases, and 13 bases separated the two germline ends. Germline-derived CDR1 and CDR2 are SGHNT and YENEEA. The CDR3 has 15 amino acids. In DNA form, the CDR3 reads TGTGCCAGCAGCCCCAAACAGGCCATGAACACTGAAGCTTTCTTT. This encodes CASSPKQAMNTEAFF.

This clone showed up just a few times. The genes are TRBV30 and TRBJ1-2, with D unresolved. V gave up 0 bases and J gave up 7 bases, with 9 bases separating them. CDR3 length equals 12 residues. The V gene's germline CDR1 is GTSNPN and CDR2 SVGIG (reference sequence). CDR3 protein: CAWSVPLGGYTF. As DNA, the CDR3 is TGTGCCTGGAGTGTACCGTTGGGTGGCTACACCTTC. Together with reference TRBV30 and TRBJ1-2, the CDR3 gives the full variable domain: SQTIHQWPATLVQPVGSPLSLECTVEGTSNPNLYWYRQAAGRGLQLLFYSVGIGQISSEVPQNLSASRPQDRQFILSSKKLLLSDSGFYLCAWSVPLGGYTFGSGTRLTVV.

This clone was seen only a few times. V is TRBV30 and J is TRBJ2-3; D not certain. The CDR3 extends over 12 amino acids. Between the trimmed V and J ends, which lost 0 bases and 2 bases, there was a span of 3 bases. Germline V gene data show CDR1 as GTSNPN and CDR2 as SVGIG (reference sequence). The CDR3: CAWSVYTDTQYF. The CDR3 DNA follows: TGTGCCTGGAGTGTATACACAGATACGCAGTATTTT.

Note on this clone: Relative to the germline gene, one junction end is altered; a read error may explain this. This chain joins TRBV3-1 (or the pseudogene TRBV3-2) and TRBJ1-3; TRBD1 might be the D (5 bases). Germline V lookup: CDR1 LGHDT, CDR2 YNNKEL (reference sequence). This CDR3 is built from 15 residues. This chain's CDR3 is CASSQKGPLGGMPSF. The CDR3 coding sequence is TGTGCCAGCAGCCAAAAGGGGCCCCTCGGAGGAATGCCGTCCTTT.

Only a few counts were recorded for this clone. This chain connects TRBV6-6 to TRBJ1-2; 7 bases map to TRBD1. The ends lost 6 bases at V and 10 bases at J; junction bases unmatched: 14. CDR1 and CDR2 (germline): MNHNY, SVGAGI (reference sequence). This CDR3 contains 14 residues. CDR3 coding DNA: TGTGCCAGCAGCCCAGACAGGGCTTCGTCCGACTACACCTTC. This codes for CASSPDRASSDYTF.

This chain uses TRBV28 with TRBJ2-7; possible D gene TRBD2, 5 bases. Between the trimmed V and J ends, which lost 6 bases and 3 bases, there was a span of 15 bases. The CDR3 is made up of 14 amino acids. The V gene's germline CDR1 is MDHEN and CDR2 SYDVKM. CDR3 sequence: CASRTGYSGYEQYF. DNA for the CDR3: TGTGCCAGCAGAACCGGGTACAGCGGCTACGAGCAGTACTTC.

The V and J genes are TRBV4-1 and TRBJ2-7; 7 positions agree with TRBD1. From germline, CDR1 is MGHRA and CDR2 YSYEKL. The CDR3 is made up of 15 amino acids. J lost 1 base, V lost 1 base, and 4 bases had no gene match. The CDR3 DNA is TGCGCCAGCAGCCAAGTCCCGACAGGGTCCTACGAGCAGTACTTC. Translating gives CASSQVPTGSYEQYF.

The chain uses TRBV15 and TRBJ1-2, with D possibly being TRBD1 (5 bases). The CDR3 runs to 14 residues. In germline, CDR1 is LNHNV, CDR2 YYDKDF (reference sequence). V dropped 3 bases and J dropped 2 bases, with 10 bases sitting between them. CDR3 loop: CATSRETANYGYTF. CDR3 DNA sequence: TGTGCCACCAGCAGGGAGACAGCGAACTATGGCTACACCTTC.

The V and J genes are TRBV21-1 and TRBJ1-2. TRBV21-1 is tagged as a pseudogene. The CDR3 is 16 residues long. The CDR3 here is CASSKGAGGGNYGYTF. CDR3 DNA: TGTGCCAGCAGCAAAGGGGCGGGGGGCGGTAACTATGGCTACACCTTC.

V gene TRBV6-2 or TRBV6-3 combines with J gene TRBJ1-1; 10 nucleotides match TRBD1. Germline loops: CDR1 MNHEY, CDR2 SVGEGT. The CDR3 consists of 15 residues. V shed 6 bases and J 3 bases; nucleotides not matched to a gene: 7. The CDR3 is CASSSTGGRDTEAFF. Written as DNA, the CDR3 is TGTGCCAGCAGCTCGACAGGGGGCAGGGACACTGAAGCTTTCTTT.

This chain joins TRBV5-1 and TRBJ2-7, with unresolved D. Germline loops: CDR1 SGHRS, CDR2 YFSETQ. V lost 4 bases to trimming and J lost 4 bases, with 15 bases between them. The CDR3 has 14 amino acids. The DNA of the CDR3 is TGCGCCAGCAGCCCGGATCGATTGGGTTACGAGCAGTACTTC. Residues: CASSPDRLGYEQYF. The full variable domain, in which reference TRBV5-1 and TRBJ2-7 provide the parts outside the CDR3, is KAGVTQTPRYLIKTRGQQVTLSCSPISGHRSVSWYQQTPGQGLQFLFEYFSETQRNKGNFPGRFSGRQFSNSRSEMNVSTLELGDSALYLCASSPDRLGYEQYFGPGTRLTVT.

This clone came up a few times. This rearrangement joins TRBV25-1 to TRBJ2-1; the D gene is possibly TRBD2 (6 bases). V shed 3 bases and J shed 5 bases, with 14 bases lying between them. The CDR3 contains 15 residues. Looked up from germline, CDR1 is MGHDK and CDR2 is SYGVNS. The CDR3 region has the DNA TGTGCCAGCAGTGAGGGGGACTGGAGGGACAATGAGCAGTTCTTC. Its protein is CASSEGDWRDNEQFF.

The rearrangement uses TRBV6-6 and TRBJ1-5; weak D call: TRBD1 (5 bases). Germline CDR1 is MNHNY and CDR2 is SVGAGI (reference sequence). This CDR3 is 16 amino acids long. V gave up 2 bases and J gave up 7 bases, with 18 bases separating them. CDR3 in amino acids: CASSYDVGREQQPQHF. For the CDR3, the DNA is TGTGCCAGCAGTTACGATGTCGGCAGGGAACAGCAGCCCCAGCATTTT.

This clone was observed a few times. The J gene is TRBJ2-7, the V gene TRBV18; TRBD1 matches 11 bases. The germline CDR1 and CDR2 sequences are KGHSH and LQKENI. The V gene end was trimmed by 5 bases and the J gene end by 0 bases; junction bases not matched to a gene: 3. The CDR3 is 15 residues long. In DNA form, the CDR3 reads TGTGCCAGCTCAAAAGGGACAGGGGGCTCCTACGAGCAGTACTTC. This sequence encodes CASSKGTGGSYEQYF.

The gene calls are TRBV7-8 and TRBJ1-2; weak D call: TRBD1 (5 bases). With 5 bases removed from V and 5 bases from J, the gap between germline ends came to 15 bases. Germline V gene sequence: CDR1 SGHVS, CDR2 FQNEAQ. This CDR3 contains 14 residues. This chain's CDR3 is CASSPGRGGYGYTF. CDR3 DNA sequence: TGTGCCAGCAGCCCAGGGCGGGGGGGTTATGGCTACACCTTC.

The chain links TRBV28 to TRBJ1-6; D is ambiguous. This CDR3 has 15 residues. The germline CDR1 and CDR2 sequences are MDHEN and SYDVKM. Trimming took 3 bases from V and 0 from J, leaving 6 bases between them. CDR3 region: CASSFKGSYNSPLHF. DNA for the CDR3: TGTGCCAGCAGTTTCAAGGGCTCCTATAATTCACCCCTCCACTTT. The whole variable domain, remainder taken from reference TRBV28 and TRBJ1-6, is DVKVTQSSRYLVKRTGEKVFLECVQDMDHENMFWYRQDPGLGLRLIYFSYDVKMKEKGDIPEGYSVSREKKERFSLILESASTNQTSMYLCASSFKGSYNSPLHFGNGTRLTVT.

The rearrangement links TRBV6-2 or TRBV6-3 to TRBJ1-1, with a possible D match to TRBD1 (6 bases). The CDR3 is 15 amino acids. Germline-derived CDR1 and CDR2 are MNHEY and SVGEGT. Between the trimmed V and J ends, which lost 6 bases and 4 bases, there was a span of 18 bases. The DNA for the CDR3 is TGTGCCAGCAGCCGAAATGTGGGGGCCGCCACTGAAGCTTTCTTT. The encoded protein is CASSRNVGAATEAFF.

J is TRBJ2-7 and V is TRBV15, with 10 bases matching TRBD1. This CDR3 is built from 14 residues. Germline V gene sequence: CDR1 LNHNV, CDR2 YYDKDF (reference sequence). Trimming at V came to 4 bases and at J to 2 bases, leaving 2 bases not matched to a gene. The CDR3 spells CATSTDRGAYEQYF. The CDR3 coding sequence is TGTGCCACCAGCACGGACAGGGGGGCCTACGAGCAGTACTTC.

The chain has TRBV2 and TRBJ2-7; tentatively, D is TRBD1 (6 bases). Trimming cost V 5 bases and J 7 bases, with 18 bases left between them. The germline CDR1 and CDR2 sequences are SNHLY and FYNNEI. This CDR3 contains 14 residues. For the CDR3, the DNA is TGTGCCAGCAGTCTGGACAGACCTCCGGGAGAGCAGTACTTC. This codes for CASSLDRPPGEQYF.

CDR3 nucleotide sequence: TGTGCCAGCAGCCCCCTACAGGGACGCTCCATATACACCTTC. Amino acids: CASSPLQGRSIYTF. The chain couples TRBV3-1 (or the pseudogene TRBV3-2) to TRBJ1-2; possibly TRBD1 for D (6 bases). Trimming pared 4 bases from V and 11 bases from J, leaving 20 bases between. This CDR3 has 14 residues. Germline V gene sequence: CDR1 LGHDT, CDR2 YNNKEL (reference sequence).

This chain joins TRBV5-1 and TRBJ1-1, with unresolved D. In germline, CDR1 is SGHRS, CDR2 YFSETQ. The CDR3 covers 15 residues. V lost 0 bases and J lost 5, with 14 bases in between. DNA of the CDR3: TGCGCCAGCAGCTTGGAATCAGGCCAGACTACTGAAGCTTTCTTT. Translation: CASSLESGQTTEAFF. Supplemented by reference TRBV5-1 and TRBJ1-1, the full variable domain reads KAGVTQTPRYLIKTRGQQVTLSCSPISGHRSVSWYQQTPGQGLQFLFEYFSETQRNKGNFPGRFSGRQFSNSRSEMNVSTLELGDSALYLCASSLESGQTTEAFFGQGTRLTVV.

The chain carries TRBV27 and TRBJ1-5; the match to TRBD1 covers 9 bases. Trimming at V came to 8 bases and at J to 6 bases, leaving 5 bases not matched to a gene. This CDR3 region has 13 residues. Germline assignment: CDR1 MNHEY and CDR2 SMNVEV (reference sequence). The CDR3 region has the DNA TGTGCCAGCGGGACAGGGTCGGGTCAGCCCCAGCATTTT. Amino acids: CASGTGSGQPQHF.

This clone was seen a handful of times. The chain links TRBV7-6 to TRBJ2-3, with 10 bases matching TRBD2. The CDR3 covers 15 residues. V lost 5 bases, J lost 2 bases, and 4 bases stayed unmatched. The germline gives CDR1 SGHVS, CDR2 FNYEAQ. The CDR3 here is CASSPLAGATDTQYF. The CDR3 DNA reads as TGTGCCAGCAGCCCCCTAGCGGGGGCCACAGATACGCAGTATTTT.

This clone appeared a single time. The rearrangement joins TRBV7-9 to TRBJ1-3, with TRBD1 matching 8 bases. Germline assignment: CDR1 SEHNR and CDR2 FQNEAQ (reference sequence). The CDR3 has 16 amino acids. Trimming took 0 bases from V and 3 from J; bases not matched to a gene: 4. The CDR3 loop reads CASSLAKDRVGNTIYF. The CDR3 DNA sequence: TGTGCCAGCAGCTTAGCGAAGGACAGGGTTGGAAACACCATATATTTT. The whole variable domain, remainder taken from reference TRBV7-9 and TRBJ1-3, is DTGVSQNPRHKITKRGQNVTFRCDPISEHNRLYWYRQTLGQGPEFLTYFQNEAQLEKSRLLSDRFSAERPKGSFSTLEIQRTEQGDSAMYLCASSLAKDRVGNTIYFGEGSWLTVV.

The gene calls are TRBV11-3 and TRBJ2-5; no firm D call. V dropped 3 bases and J dropped 1 base, with 0 bases sitting between them. Germline CDR1 SGHNT, CDR2 YENEEA. This CDR3 is 11 amino acids long. The CDR3 DNA follows: TGTGCCAGCAGCTTCCAAGAGACCCAGTACTTC. Its translation is CASSFQETQYF.

V usage is TRBV5-1 and J usage is TRBJ2-1, with TRBD2 matching over 14 bases. The CDR3 is 17 amino acids. Germline loops: CDR1 SGHRS, CDR2 YFSETQ. Unmatched junction bases numbered 11, after V lost 3 bases and J lost 9 bases. The CDR3 nucleotides read TGCGCCAGCAGCTCCAGGACTAGCGGGGGGCCCATGAGTGAGCAGTTCTTC. Protein sequence: CASSSRTSGGPMSEQFF.